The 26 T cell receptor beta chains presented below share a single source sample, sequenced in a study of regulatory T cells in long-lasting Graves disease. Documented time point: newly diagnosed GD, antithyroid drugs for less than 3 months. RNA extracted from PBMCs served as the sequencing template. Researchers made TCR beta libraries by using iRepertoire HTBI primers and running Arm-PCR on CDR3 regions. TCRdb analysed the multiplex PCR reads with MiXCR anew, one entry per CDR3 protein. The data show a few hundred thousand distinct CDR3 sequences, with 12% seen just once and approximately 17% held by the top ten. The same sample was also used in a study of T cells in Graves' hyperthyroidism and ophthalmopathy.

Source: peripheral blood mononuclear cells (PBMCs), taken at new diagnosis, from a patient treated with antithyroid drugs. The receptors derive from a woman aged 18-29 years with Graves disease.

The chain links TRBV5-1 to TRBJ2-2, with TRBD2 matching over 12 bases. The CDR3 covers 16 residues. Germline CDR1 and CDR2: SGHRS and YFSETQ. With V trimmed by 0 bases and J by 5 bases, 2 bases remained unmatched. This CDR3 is CASSLETSGRTGELFF. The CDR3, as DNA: TGCGCCAGCAGCTTGGAAACTAGCGGGAGGACCGGGGAGCTGTTTTTT.

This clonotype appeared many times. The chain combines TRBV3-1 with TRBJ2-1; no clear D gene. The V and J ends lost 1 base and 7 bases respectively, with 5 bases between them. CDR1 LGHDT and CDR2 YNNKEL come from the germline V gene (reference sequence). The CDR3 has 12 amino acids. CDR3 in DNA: TGTGCCAGCAGCCAAGTTTGGAATGAGCAGTTCTTC. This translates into CASSQVWNEQFF.

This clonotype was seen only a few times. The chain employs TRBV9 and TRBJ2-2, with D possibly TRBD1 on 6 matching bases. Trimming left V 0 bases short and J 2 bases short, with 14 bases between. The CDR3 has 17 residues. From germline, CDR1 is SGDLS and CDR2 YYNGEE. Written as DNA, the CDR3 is TGTGCCAGCAGCGTAGCTCGTCAGGGGCTTAACACCGGGGAGCTGTTTTTT. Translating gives CASSVARQGLNTGELFF.

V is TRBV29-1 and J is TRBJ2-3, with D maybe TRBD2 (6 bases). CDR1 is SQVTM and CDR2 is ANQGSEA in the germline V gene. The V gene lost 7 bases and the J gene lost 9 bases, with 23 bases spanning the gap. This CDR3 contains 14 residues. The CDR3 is CSGGVEATSRTQYF. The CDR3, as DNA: TGCAGCGGGGGGGTCGAGGCTACTTCAAGAACGCAGTATTTT.

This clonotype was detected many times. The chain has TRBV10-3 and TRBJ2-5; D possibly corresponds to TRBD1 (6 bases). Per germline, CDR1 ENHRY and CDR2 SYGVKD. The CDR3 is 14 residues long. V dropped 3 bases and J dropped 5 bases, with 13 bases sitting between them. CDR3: CAISESYRVETQYF. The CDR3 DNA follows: TGTGCCATCAGTGAAAGCTACAGGGTGGAGACCCAGTACTTC.

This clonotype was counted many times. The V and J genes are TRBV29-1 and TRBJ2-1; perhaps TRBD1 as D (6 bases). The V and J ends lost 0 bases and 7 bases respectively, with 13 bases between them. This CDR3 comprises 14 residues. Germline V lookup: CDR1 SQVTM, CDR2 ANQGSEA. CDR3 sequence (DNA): TGCAGCGTTGAAGACAGGGGCTGGTTGAATGAGCAGTTCTTC. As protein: CSVEDRGWLNEQFF.

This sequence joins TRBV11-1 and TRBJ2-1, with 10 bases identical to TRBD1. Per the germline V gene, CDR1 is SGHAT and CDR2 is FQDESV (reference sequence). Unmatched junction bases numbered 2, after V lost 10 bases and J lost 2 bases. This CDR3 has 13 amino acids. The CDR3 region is CATGTGAYNEQFF. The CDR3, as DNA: TGTGCCACCGGGACAGGGGCCTACAATGAGCAGTTCTTC.

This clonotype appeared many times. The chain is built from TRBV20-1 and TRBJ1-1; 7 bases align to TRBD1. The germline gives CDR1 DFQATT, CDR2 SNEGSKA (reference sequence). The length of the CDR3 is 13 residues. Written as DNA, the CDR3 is TGCAGGATTCTCACAGGGGCGGGCACTGAAGCTTTCTTT. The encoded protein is CRILTGAGTEAFF.

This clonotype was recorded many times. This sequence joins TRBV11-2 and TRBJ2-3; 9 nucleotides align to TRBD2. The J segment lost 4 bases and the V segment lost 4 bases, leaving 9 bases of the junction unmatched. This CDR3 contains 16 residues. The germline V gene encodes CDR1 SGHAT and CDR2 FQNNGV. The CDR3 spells CASSSRGLAGSDTQYF. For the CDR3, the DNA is TGTGCCAGCAGCTCCCGTGGGCTAGCGGGATCAGATACGCAGTATTTT. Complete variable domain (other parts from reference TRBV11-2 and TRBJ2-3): EAGVAQSPRYKIIEKRQSVAFWCNPISGHATLYWYQQILGQGPKLLIQFQNNGVVDDSQLPKDRFSAERLKGVDSTLKIQPAKLEDSAVYLCASSSRGLAGSDTQYFGPGTRLTVL.

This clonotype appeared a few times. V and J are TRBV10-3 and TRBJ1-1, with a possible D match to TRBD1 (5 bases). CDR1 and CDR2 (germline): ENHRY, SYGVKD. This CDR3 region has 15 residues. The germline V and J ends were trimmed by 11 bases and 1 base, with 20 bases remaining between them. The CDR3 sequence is CASRGPGSRNTEAFF. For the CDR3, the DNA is TGTGCCTCACGGGGCCCAGGGAGTAGGAACACTGAAGCTTTCTTT.

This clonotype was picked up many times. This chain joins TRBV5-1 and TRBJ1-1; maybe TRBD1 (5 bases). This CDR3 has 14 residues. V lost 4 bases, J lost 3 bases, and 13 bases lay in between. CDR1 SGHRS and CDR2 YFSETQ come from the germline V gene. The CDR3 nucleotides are TGCGCCAGCAGCGCGGACAACTTGGACACTGAAGCTTTCTTT. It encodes CASSADNLDTEAFF.

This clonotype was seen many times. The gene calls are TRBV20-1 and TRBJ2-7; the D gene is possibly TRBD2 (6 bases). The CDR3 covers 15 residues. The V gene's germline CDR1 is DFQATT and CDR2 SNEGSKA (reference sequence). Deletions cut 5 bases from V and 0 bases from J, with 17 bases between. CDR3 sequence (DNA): TGCAGTGCTTCCCCCGCGGGGCTGAGCTCCTACGAGCAGTACTTC. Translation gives CSASPAGLSSYEQYF.

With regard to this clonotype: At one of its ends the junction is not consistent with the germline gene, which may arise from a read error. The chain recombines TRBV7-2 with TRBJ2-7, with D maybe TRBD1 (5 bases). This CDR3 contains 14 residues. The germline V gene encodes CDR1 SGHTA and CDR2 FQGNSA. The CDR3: CASSLDRSSYEQCF. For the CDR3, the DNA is TGTGCCAGCAGCTTAGACAGGAGCTCCTACGAGCAGTGCTTC.

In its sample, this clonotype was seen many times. CDR3 protein: CASSLVMAGGLYNEQFF. CDR3 coding DNA: TGCGCCAGCAGCTTGGTTATGGCGGGAGGCTTGTACAATGAGCAGTTCTTC. The J gene is TRBJ2-1, the V gene TRBV5-1, with 8 bases identical to TRBD2. Germline CDR1 SGHRS, CDR2 YFSETQ. The CDR3 consists of 17 residues. Trimming took 0 bases from V and 4 from J; bases not matched to a gene: 9.

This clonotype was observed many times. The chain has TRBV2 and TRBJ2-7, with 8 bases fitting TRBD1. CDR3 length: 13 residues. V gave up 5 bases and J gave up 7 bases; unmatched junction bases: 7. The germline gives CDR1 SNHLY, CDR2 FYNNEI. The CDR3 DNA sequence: TGTGCCAGCAGTAGGGACAGGTTGGGGGAGCAGTACGTC. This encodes CASSRDRLGEQYV.

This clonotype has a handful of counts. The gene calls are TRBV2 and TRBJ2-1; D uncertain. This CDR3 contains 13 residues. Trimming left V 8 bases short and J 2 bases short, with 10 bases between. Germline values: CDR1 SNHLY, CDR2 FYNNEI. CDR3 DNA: TGTGCCAGCCGCGGCGGTACCTACAATGAGCAGTTCTTC. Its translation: CASRGGTYNEQFF.

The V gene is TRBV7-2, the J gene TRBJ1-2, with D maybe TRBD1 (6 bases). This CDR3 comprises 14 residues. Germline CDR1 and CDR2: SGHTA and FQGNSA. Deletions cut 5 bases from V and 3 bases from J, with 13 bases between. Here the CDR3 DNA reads TGTGCCAGCAGCCGCCCAGGGGTCGACTATGGCTACACCTTC. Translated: CASSRPGVDYGYTF. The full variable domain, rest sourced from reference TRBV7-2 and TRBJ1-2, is GAGVSQSPSNKVTEKGKDVELRCDPISGHTALYWYRQSLGQGLEFLIYFQGNSAPDKSGLPSDRFSAERTGGSVSTLTIQRTQQEDSAVYLCASSRPGVDYGYTFGSGTRLTVV.

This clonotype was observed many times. Written as DNA, the CDR3 is TGTGCCAGCAGCCCGTCAAGAGACTATGGCTACACCTTC. Amino acid sequence: CASSPSRDYGYTF. This chain joins TRBV11-3 and TRBJ1-2; D is uncertain. V was cut by 5 bases and J by 3 bases, with 10 bases left in between. There are 13 residues in the CDR3. Germline lookup yields CDR1 SGHNT and CDR2 YENEEA. Supplemented by reference TRBV11-3 and TRBJ1-2, the full variable domain reads EAGVVQSPRYKIIEKKQPVAFWCNPISGHNTLYWYLQNLGQGPELLIRYENEEAVDDSQLPKDRFSAERLKGVDSTLKIQPAELGDSAVYLCASSPSRDYGYTFGSGTRLTVV.

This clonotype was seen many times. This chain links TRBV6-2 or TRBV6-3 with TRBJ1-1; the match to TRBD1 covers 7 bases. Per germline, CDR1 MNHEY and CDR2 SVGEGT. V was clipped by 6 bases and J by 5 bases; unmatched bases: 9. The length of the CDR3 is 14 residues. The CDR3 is CASRAGGIRTEAFF. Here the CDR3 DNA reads TGTGCCAGCAGGGCAGGGGGTATCAGGACTGAAGCTTTCTTT.

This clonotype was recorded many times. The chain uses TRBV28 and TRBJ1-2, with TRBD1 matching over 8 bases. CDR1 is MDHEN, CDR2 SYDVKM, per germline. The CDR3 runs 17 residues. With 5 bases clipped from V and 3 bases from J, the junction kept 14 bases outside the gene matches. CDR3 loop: CASSPLKPGQADYGYTF. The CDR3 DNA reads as TGTGCCAGCAGTCCACTCAAACCGGGACAGGCTGACTATGGCTACACCTTC.

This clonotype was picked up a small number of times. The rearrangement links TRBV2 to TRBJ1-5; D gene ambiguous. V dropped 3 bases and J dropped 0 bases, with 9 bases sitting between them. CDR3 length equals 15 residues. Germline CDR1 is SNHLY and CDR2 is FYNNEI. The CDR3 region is CASSDVQYSNQPQHF. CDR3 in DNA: TGTGCCAGCAGTGACGTTCAGTATAGCAATCAGCCCCAGCATTTT.

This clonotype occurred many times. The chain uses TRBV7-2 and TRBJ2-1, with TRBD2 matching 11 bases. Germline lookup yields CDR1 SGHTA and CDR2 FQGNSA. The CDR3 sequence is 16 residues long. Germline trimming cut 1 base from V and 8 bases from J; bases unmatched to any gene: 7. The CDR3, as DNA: TGTGCCAGCAGCTTAGGAACCTTACTAGCGGGGGATGAGCAGTTCTTC. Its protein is CASSLGTLLAGDEQFF. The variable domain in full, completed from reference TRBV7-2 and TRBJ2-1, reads GAGVSQSPSNKVTEKGKDVELRCDPISGHTALYWYRQSLGQGLEFLIYFQGNSAPDKSGLPSDRFSAERTGGSVSTLTIQRTQQEDSAVYLCASSLGTLLAGDEQFFGPGTRLTVL.

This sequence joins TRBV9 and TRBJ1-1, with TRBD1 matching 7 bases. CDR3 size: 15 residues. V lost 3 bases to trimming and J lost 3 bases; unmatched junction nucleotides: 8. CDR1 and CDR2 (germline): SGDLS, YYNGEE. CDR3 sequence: CASSAVEGAYTEAFF. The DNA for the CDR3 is TGTGCCAGCAGCGCGGTTGAGGGGGCGTACACTGAAGCTTTCTTT. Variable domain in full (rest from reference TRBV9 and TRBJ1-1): DSGVTQTPKHLITATGQRVTLRCSPRSGDLSVYWYQQSLDQGLQFLIQYYNGEERAKGNILERFSAQQFPDLHSELNLSSLELGDSALYFCASSAVEGAYTEAFFGQGTRLTVV.

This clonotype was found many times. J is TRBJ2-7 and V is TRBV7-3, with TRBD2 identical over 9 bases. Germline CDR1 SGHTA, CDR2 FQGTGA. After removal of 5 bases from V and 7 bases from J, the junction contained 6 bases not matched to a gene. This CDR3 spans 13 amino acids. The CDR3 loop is CASSPSGTAEQYF. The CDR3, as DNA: TGTGCCAGCAGCCCTAGCGGGACTGCGGAGCAGTACTTC. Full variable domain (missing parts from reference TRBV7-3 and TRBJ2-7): GAGVSQTPSNKVTEKGKYVELRCDPISGHTALYWYRQSLGQGPEFLIYFQGTGAADDSGLPNDRFFAVRPEGSVSTLKIQRTERGDSAVYLCASSPSGTAEQYFGPGTRLTVT.

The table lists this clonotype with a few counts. CDR3 DNA sequence: TGCGCCAGCAGCTTGGGGTCACAGGGGGGGAACACTGAAGCTTTCTTT. Translated, it gives CASSLGSQGGNTEAFF. This chain links TRBV5-1 with TRBJ1-1, with 8 bases lining up with TRBD1. V dropped 0 bases and J dropped 1; count of bases not matched to a gene: 5. Germline V gene sequence: CDR1 SGHRS, CDR2 YFSETQ. This CDR3 spans 16 amino acids. Supplemented by reference TRBV5-1 and TRBJ1-1, the full variable domain reads KAGVTQTPRYLIKTRGQQVTLSCSPISGHRSVSWYQQTPGQGLQFLFEYFSETQRNKGNFPGRFSGRQFSNSRSEMNVSTLELGDSALYLCASSLGSQGGNTEAFFGQGTRLTVV.

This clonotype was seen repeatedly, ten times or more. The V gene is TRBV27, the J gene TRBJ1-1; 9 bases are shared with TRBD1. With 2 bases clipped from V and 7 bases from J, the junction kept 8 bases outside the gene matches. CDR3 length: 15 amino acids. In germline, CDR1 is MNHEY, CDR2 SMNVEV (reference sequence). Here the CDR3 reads CASSLGGGQGIEAFF. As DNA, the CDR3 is TGTGCCAGCAGTTTAGGTGGGGGACAGGGAATTGAAGCTTTCTTT.